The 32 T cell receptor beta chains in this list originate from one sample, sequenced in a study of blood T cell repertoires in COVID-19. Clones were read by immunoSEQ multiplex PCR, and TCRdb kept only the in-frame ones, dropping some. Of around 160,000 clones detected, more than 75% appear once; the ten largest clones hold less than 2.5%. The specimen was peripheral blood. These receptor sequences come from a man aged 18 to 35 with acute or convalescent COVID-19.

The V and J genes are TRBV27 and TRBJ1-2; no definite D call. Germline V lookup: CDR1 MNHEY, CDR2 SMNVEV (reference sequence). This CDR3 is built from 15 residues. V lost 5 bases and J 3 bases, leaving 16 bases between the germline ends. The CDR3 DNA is TGTGCCAGCAGTCCTATCCCCGCGGTTTACTATGGCTACACCTTC. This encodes CASSPIPAVYYGYTF.

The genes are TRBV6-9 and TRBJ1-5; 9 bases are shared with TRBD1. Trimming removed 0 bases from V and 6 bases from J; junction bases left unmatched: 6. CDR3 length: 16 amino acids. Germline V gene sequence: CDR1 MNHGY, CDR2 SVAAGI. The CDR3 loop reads CASSYSGTGISQPQHF. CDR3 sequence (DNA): TGTGCCAGCAGTTATTCCGGGACAGGGATAAGTCAGCCCCAGCATTTT.

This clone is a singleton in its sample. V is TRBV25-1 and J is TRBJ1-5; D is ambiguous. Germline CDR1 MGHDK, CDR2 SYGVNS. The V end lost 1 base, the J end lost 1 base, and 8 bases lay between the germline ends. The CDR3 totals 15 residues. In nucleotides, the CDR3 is TGTGCCAGCAGTGAATCCCGCGGAAGCAATCAGCCCCAGCATTTT. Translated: CASSESRGSNQPQHF.

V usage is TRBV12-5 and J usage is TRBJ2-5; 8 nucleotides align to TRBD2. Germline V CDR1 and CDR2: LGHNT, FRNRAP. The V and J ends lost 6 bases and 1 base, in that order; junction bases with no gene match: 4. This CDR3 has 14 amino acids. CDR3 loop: CASGRSGGQETQYF. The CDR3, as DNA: TGTGCTAGTGGCCGGAGCGGGGGCCAAGAGACCCAGTACTTC.

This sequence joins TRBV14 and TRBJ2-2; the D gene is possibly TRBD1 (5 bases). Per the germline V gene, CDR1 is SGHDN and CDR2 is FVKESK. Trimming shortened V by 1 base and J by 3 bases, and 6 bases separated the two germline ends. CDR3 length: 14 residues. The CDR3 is CASSQVRDTGELFF. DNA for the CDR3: TGTGCCAGCAGCCAAGTCAGGGACACCGGGGAGCTGTTTTTT. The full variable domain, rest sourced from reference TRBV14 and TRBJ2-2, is EAGVTQFPSHSVIEKGQTVTLRCDPISGHDNLYWYRRVMGKEIKFLLHFVKESKQDESGMPNNRFLAERTGGTYSTLKVQPAELEDSGVYFCASSQVRDTGELFFGEGSRLTVL.

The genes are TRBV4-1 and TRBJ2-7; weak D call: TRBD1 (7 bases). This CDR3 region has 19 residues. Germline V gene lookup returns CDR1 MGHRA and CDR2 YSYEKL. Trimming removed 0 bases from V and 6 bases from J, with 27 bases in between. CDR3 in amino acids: CASSQEARGVQGPGSEQYF. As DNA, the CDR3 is TGCGCCAGCAGCCAAGAGGCCAGGGGGGTACAGGGTCCGGGTTCCGAGCAGTACTTC.

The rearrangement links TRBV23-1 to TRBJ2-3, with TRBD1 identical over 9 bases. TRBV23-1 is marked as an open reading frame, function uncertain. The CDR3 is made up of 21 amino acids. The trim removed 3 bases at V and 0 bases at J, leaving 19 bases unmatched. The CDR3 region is CASSQFQPGQGFCFSTDTQYF. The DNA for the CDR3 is TGCGCCAGCAGTCAGTTTCAGCCGGGACAGGGTTTTTGCTTTAGCACAGATACGCAGTATTTT.

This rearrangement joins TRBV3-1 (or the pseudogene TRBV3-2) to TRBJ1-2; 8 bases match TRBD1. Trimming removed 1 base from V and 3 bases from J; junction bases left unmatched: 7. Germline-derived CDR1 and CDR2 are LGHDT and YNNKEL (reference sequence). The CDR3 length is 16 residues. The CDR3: CASSQGTGITHYGYTF. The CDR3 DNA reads TGTGCCAGCAGCCAAGGGACAGGGATCACCCACTATGGCTACACCTTC.

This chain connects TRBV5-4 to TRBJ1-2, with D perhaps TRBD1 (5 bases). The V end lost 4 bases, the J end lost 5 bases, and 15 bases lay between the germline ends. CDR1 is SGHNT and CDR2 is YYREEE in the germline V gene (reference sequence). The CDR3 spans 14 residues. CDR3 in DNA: TGTGCCAGCAGCGCTACCCGGGGGGAGTATGGCTACACCTTC. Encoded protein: CASSATRGEYGYTF.

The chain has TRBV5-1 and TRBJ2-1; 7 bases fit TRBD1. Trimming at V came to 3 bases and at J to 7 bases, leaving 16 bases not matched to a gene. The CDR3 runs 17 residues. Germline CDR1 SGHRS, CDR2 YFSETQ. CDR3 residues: CASSSRPTGNPTNEQFF. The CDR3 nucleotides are TGCGCCAGCAGCTCGAGACCGACAGGGAATCCTACAAATGAGCAGTTCTTC.

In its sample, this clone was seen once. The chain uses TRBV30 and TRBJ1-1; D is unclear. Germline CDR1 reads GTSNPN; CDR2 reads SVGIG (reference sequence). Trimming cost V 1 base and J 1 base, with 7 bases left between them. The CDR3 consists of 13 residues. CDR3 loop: CAWSEQRNTEAFF. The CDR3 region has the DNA TGTGCCTGGAGTGAACAGAGGAACACTGAAGCTTTCTTT.

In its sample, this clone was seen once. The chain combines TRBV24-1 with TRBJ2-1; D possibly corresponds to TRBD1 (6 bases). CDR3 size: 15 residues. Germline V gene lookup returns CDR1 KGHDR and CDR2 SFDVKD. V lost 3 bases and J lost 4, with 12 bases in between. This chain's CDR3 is CATSDPGRGYNEQFF. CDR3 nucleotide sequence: TGTGCCACCAGTGATCCAGGCAGGGGATACAATGAGCAGTTCTTC.

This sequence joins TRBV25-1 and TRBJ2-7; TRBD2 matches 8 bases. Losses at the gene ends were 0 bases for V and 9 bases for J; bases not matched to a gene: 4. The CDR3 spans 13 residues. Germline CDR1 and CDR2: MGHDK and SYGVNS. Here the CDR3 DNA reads TGTGCCAGCAGTGAATACCAGCGGGAGTCGCAGTACTTC. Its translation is CASSEYQRESQYF.

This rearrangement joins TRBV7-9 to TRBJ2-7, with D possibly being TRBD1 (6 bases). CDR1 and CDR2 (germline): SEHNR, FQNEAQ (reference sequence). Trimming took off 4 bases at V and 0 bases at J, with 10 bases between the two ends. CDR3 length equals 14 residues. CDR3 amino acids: CASSWGLPSYEQYF. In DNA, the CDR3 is TGTGCCAGCAGCTGGGGGCTTCCCTCCTACGAGCAGTACTTC.

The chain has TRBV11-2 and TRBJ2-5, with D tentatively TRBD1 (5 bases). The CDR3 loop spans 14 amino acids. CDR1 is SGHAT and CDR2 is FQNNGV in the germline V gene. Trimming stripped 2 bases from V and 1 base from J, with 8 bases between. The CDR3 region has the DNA TGTGCCAGCAGCTTAAGGGGTTTCCAAGAGACCCAGTACTTC. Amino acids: CASSLRGFQETQYF.

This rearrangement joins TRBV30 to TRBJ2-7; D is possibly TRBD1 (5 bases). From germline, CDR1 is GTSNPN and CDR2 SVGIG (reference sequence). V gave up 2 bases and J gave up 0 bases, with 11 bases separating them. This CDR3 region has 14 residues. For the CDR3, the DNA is TGTGCCTGGAGTCAGGGTCGAAGCTCCTACGAGCAGTACTTC. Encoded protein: CAWSQGRSSYEQYF.

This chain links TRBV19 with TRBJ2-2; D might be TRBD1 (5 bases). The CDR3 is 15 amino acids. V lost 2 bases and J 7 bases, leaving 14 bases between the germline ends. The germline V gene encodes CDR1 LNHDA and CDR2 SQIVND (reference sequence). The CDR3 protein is CASSIRARVDGELFF. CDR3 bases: TGTGCCAGTAGTATAAGGGCCAGGGTCGACGGGGAGCTGTTTTTT.

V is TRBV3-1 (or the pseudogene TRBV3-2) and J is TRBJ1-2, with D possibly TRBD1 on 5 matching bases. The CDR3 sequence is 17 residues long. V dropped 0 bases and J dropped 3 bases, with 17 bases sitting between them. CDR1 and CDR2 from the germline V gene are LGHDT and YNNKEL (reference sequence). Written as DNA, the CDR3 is TGTGCCAGCAGCCAAGATTATTCCCAGGGTGAGGACTATGGCTACACCTTC. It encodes CASSQDYSQGEDYGYTF.

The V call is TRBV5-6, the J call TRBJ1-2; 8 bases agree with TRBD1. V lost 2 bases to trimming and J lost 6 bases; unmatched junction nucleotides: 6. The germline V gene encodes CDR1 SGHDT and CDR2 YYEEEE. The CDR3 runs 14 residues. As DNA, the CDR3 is TGTGCCAGCAGCTTCCCCGACAGGGGTAATGGCTACACCTTC. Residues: CASSFPDRGNGYTF.

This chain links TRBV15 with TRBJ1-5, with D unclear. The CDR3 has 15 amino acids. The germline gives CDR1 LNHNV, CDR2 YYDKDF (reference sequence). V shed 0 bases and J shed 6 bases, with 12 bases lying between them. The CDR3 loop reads CATSRDKRGSQPQHF. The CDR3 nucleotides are TGTGCCACCAGCAGAGATAAAAGAGGGAGTCAGCCCCAGCATTTT.

The DNA of the CDR3 is TGTGCCAGTAGTGCATACAGACAGGGAGCAGATACGCAGTATTTT. Protein: CASSAYRQGADTQYF. The V and J genes are TRBV19 and TRBJ2-3; 7 bases fit TRBD1. Germline V gene lookup returns CDR1 LNHDA and CDR2 SQIVND (reference sequence). The V gene end was trimmed by 5 bases and the J gene end by 4 bases; junction bases not matched to a gene: 9. CDR3 length: 15 residues.

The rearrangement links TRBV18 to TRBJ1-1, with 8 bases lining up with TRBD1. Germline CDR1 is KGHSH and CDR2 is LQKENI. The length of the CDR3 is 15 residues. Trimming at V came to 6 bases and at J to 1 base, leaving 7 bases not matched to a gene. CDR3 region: CASSQQGGGNTEAFF. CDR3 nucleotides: TGTGCCAGCTCCCAACAGGGGGGTGGGAACACTGAAGCTTTCTTT. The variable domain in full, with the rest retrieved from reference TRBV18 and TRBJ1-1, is NAGVMQNPRHLVRRRGQEARLRCSPMKGHSHVYWYRQLPEEGLKFMVYLQKENIIDESGMPKERFSAEFPKEGPSILRIQQVVRGDSAAYFCASSQQGGGNTEAFFGQGTRLTVV.

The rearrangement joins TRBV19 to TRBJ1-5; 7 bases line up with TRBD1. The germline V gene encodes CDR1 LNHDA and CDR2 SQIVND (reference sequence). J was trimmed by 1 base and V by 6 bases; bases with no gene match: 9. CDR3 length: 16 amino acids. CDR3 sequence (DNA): TGTGCCAGTAGAAAAACAGGGGAGTGGAGCAATCAGCCCCAGCATTTT. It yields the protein CASRKTGEWSNQPQHF.

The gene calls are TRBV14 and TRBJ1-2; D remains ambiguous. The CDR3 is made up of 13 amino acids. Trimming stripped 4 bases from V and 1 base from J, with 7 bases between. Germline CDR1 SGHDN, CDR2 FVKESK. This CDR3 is CASSPGINYGYTF. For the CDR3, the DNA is TGTGCCAGCAGCCCGGGTATTAACTATGGCTACACCTTC.

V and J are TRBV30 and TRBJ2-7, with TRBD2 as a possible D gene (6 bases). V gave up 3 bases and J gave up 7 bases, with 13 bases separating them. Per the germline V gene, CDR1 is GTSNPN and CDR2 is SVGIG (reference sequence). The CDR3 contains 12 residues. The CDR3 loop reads CAWRDPRGEQYF. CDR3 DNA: TGTGCCTGGAGAGACCCCCGGGGGGAGCAGTACTTC.

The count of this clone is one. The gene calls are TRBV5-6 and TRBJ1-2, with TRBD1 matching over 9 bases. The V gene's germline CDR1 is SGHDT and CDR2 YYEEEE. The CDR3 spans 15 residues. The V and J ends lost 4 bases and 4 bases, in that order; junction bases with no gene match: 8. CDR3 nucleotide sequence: TGTGCCAGCAGCCCGGGGACAGGGTCATTCTATGGCTACACCTTC. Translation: CASSPGTGSFYGYTF.

In DNA form, the CDR3 reads TGTGCCAGCAGCCATCCTTCGGGCAGGGAGGAATACCAAGAGACCCAGTACTTC. This translates into CASSHPSGREEYQETQYF. This chain uses TRBV7-9 with TRBJ2-5; weak D call: TRBD2 (6 bases). CDR3 length: 18 amino acids. V was pared by 5 bases and J by 0 bases, with 22 bases between. CDR1 is SEHNR and CDR2 is FQNEAQ in the germline V gene (reference sequence).

CDR3 DNA sequence: TGTGCCAGCAGTAACGGGAACACTGAAGCTTTCTTT. Residues: CASSNGNTEAFF. The genes are TRBV7-9 and TRBJ1-1; D ambiguous. This CDR3 spans 12 amino acids. The V end was cut by 6 bases, the J end by 1 base, with 6 bases between. From germline, CDR1 is SEHNR and CDR2 FQNEAQ (reference sequence).

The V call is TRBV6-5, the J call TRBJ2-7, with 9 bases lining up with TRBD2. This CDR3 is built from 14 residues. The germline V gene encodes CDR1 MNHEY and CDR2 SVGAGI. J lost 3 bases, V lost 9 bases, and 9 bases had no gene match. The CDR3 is CASTGGRGGYEQYF. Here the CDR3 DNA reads TGTGCCAGTACGGGGGGGCGGGGGGGCTACGAGCAGTACTTC.

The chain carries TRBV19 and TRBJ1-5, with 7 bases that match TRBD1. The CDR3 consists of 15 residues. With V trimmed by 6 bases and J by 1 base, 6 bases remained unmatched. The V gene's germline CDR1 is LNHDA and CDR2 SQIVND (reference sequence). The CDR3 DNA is TGTGCCAGTAGAGAGGGACAGTCCAGCAATCAGCCCCAGCATTTT. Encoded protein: CASREGQSSNQPQHF.

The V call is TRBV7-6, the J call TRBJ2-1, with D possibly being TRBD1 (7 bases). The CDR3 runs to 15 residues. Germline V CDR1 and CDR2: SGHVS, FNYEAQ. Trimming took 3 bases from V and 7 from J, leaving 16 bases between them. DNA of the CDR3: TGTGCCAGCAGCTTGGAGGGGGCGACGGGAAATGAGCAGTTCTTC. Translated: CASSLEGATGNEQFF.

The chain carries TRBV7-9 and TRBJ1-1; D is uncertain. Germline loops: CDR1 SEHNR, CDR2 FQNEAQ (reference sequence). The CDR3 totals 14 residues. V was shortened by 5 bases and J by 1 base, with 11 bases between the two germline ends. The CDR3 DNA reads TGTGCCAGCAGCCCAACAACAGCGAACACTGAAGCTTTCTTT. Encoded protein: CASSPTTANTEAFF.